This T cell receptor beta chain was captured in a study of regulatory T cells in long-lasting Graves disease. Overall study: Treatment with antithyroid drugs for over 5 years, together with positive TSH receptor antibodies, meant persistent Graves' disease.

Time point specified: persistent/refractory GD, antithyroid drugs over 5 years with positive TRAb. The TCR library used RNA extracted from PBMCs. The CDR3 extends over 15 amino acids. Trimming took 0 bases from V and 5 from J, leaving 10 bases between them. Germline V gives CDR1 MNHEY, CDR2 SVGAGI. As regards this clonotype: Its matching antigen is unknown.

Study-level results: Accuracy might have suffered from few samples. There was favoring of TRBV28, TRBJ1-2 and TRBJ2-5 in persistent disease.

Building of the TCR beta libraries involved iRepertoire HTBI primers and Arm-PCR of CDR3 regions. Via MiXCR, TCRdb re-called the multiplex PCR reads, giving one row per CDR3 protein. This table holds 350,000 to 450,000 distinct CDR3 sequences, around 23% found once. The sequences come from peripheral blood mononuclear cells (PBMCs), collected when the disease was refractory, from a patient treated with antithyroid drugs. The chain carries TRBV6-5 and TRBJ2-2; D not certain. This receptor was identified in a woman in her thirties or forties with Graves disease. The CDR3 is CASSYSGVLTGELFF. CDR3 DNA sequence: TGTGCCAGCAGTTACTCCGGTGTCCTGACCGGGGAGCTGTTTTTT.